Each of the 27 T cell receptor beta chains below was sequenced from the same sample in a study of CD8 T cells in ankylosing spondylitis. TCRdb analysed the 5' RACE reads with MiXCR anew, one entry per CDR3 protein. Here the sample spans 150,000 to 200,000 distinct CDR3 sequences, roughly 31% being singletons. Sequenced material: synovial fluid, either unsorted or a sorted T cell fraction (not recorded which). These receptor sequences come from a male donor with ankylosing spondylitis.

The CDR3 nucleotides are TGTGCCAGCAGTTTAGATAGCGGGGGAACCTACGAGCAGTACTTC. It specifies CASSLDSGGTYEQYF. The chain links TRBV27 to TRBJ2-7, with 9 bases matching TRBD2. The germline CDR1 and CDR2 sequences are MNHEY and SMNVEV (reference sequence). The CDR3 consists of 15 residues. J lost 2 bases, V lost 2 bases, and 4 bases had no gene match.

This clonotype has a handful of counts. The chain employs TRBV7-9 and TRBJ2-3, with 7 bases identical to TRBD2. V lost 2 bases and J lost 0; bases outside the gene matches: 5. The CDR3 has 16 amino acids. The germline CDR1 and CDR2 sequences are SEHNR and FQNEAQ (reference sequence). DNA for the CDR3: TGTGCCAGCAGCTTATCCGCGCGGGAGAGCACAGATACGCAGTATTTT. Amino acid sequence: CASSLSARESTDTQYF. The full variable domain, in which reference TRBV7-9 and TRBJ2-3 provide the parts outside the CDR3, is DTGVSQNPRHKITKRGQNVTFRCDPISEHNRLYWYRQTLGQGPEFLTYFQNEAQLEKSRLLSDRFSAERPKGSFSTLEIQRTEQGDSAMYLCASSLSARESTDTQYFGPGTRLTVL.

The V and J genes are TRBV20-1 and TRBJ1-4; 7 nucleotides align to TRBD1. With 4 bases clipped from V and 8 bases from J, the junction kept 10 bases outside the gene matches. This CDR3 spans 14 amino acids. Germline CDR1 reads DFQATT; CDR2 reads SNEGSKA (reference sequence). DNA of the CDR3: TGCAGTGCTACCCCCCGGGACAGCAGGGAAAAACTGTTTTTT. Translating gives CSATPRDSREKLFF.

The CDR3 reads CAWSASFTDTQYF. CDR3 nucleotide sequence: TGTGCCTGGAGTGCCTCGTTCACAGATACGCAGTATTTT. The chain employs TRBV30 and TRBJ2-3; D is ambiguous. V was trimmed by 1 base and J by 2 bases, leaving 7 bases between them. There are 13 residues in the CDR3. CDR1 is GTSNPN and CDR2 is SVGIG in the germline V gene (reference sequence). Using reference TRBV30 and TRBJ2-3 for the parts outside the CDR3, the full variable domain is SQTIHQWPATLVQPVGSPLSLECTVEGTSNPNLYWYRQAAGRGLQLLFYSVGIGQISSEVPQNLSASRPQDRQFILSSKKLLLSDSGFYLCAWSASFTDTQYFGPGTRLTVL.

The V gene is TRBV7-2, the J gene TRBJ2-3; D gene unclear. Germline CDR1 and CDR2: SGHTA and FQGNSA. The V gene lost 1 base and the J gene lost 3 bases, with 8 bases spanning the gap. This CDR3 region has 14 residues. The CDR3 sequence is CASSLGGATDTQYF. The CDR3 region has the DNA TGTGCCAGCAGCTTAGGTGGAGCGACAGATACGCAGTATTTT.

Notes on this clonotype: Mismatch with germline at one junction end may stem from a read error. J is TRBJ2-1 and V is TRBV5-1; D is uncertain. The CDR3 sequence is 17 residues long. Germline assignment: CDR1 SGHRS and CDR2 YFSETQ. Written as DNA, the CDR3 is TGCGCCAGCAGCTTGTCAGGCCAGGAAACGGCTTACAATGAGCAGCTCTTC. Protein: CASSLSGQETAYNEQLF.

This clonotype came up many times. The chain couples TRBV7-2 to TRBJ1-5; 9 bases are shared with TRBD1. Unmatched junction bases numbered 8, after V lost 6 bases and J lost 2 bases. There are 16 residues in the CDR3. Per the germline V gene, CDR1 is SGHTA and CDR2 is FQGNSA. CDR3 bases: TGTGCCAGCAGTTTACAGGGGGCTCGGGGCAATCAGCCCCAGCATTTT. It yields the protein CASSLQGARGNQPQHF.

The sample holds many counts of this clonotype. The gene calls are TRBV28 and TRBJ2-3, with 8 bases aligning to TRBD1. The CDR3 totals 15 residues. The germline gives CDR1 MDHEN, CDR2 SYDVKM. V was pared by 3 bases and J by 4 bases, with 6 bases of the junction left unmatched. This CDR3 reads CASSLLQGAADTQYF. CDR3 in DNA: TGTGCCAGCAGTTTGTTGCAGGGGGCCGCAGATACGCAGTATTTT.

There are a few counts of this clonotype. The chain couples TRBV12-3 or TRBV12-4 to TRBJ1-6; tentative D call: TRBD1 (6 bases). The CDR3 is 15 amino acids. The ends were cut back, 3 bases at V and 5 bases at J, with 11 bases in the middle. CDR3 in amino acids: CASSLWGPHNSPLHF. In DNA, the CDR3 is TGTGCCAGCAGTTTGTGGGGGCCACATAATTCACCCCTCCACTTT.

This clonotype was found a few times. The chain couples TRBV19 to TRBJ2-1; TRBD2 aligns across 9 bases. Germline V gives CDR1 LNHDA, CDR2 SQIVND (reference sequence). V gave up 10 bases and J gave up 9 bases; unmatched junction bases: 16. The CDR3 runs to 15 residues. DNA for the CDR3: TGTGCCACCCTACGAGCGGGAGGCCTTACGGGTGAGCAGTTCTTC. Translated, it gives CATLRAGGLTGEQFF.

The chain is built from TRBV3-1 and TRBJ1-1; TRBD1 matches 8 bases. There are 15 residues in the CDR3. Germline assignment: CDR1 LGHDT and CDR2 YNNKEL (reference sequence). The V segment lost 4 bases and the J segment 4 bases; nucleotides outside the gene matches: 8. The CDR3 spells CASSLQTGAATEAFF. In nucleotides, the CDR3 is TGTGCCAGCAGCCTACAGACAGGGGCGGCCACTGAAGCTTTCTTT.

In nucleotides, the CDR3 is TGCAGTGCTCCCCACGAGAGCACAGATACGCAGTATTTT. Translated: CSAPHESTDTQYF. The V and J genes are TRBV20-1 and TRBJ2-3; D is unclear. V lost 5 bases to trimming and J lost 0 bases, with 9 bases between them. CDR3 length equals 13 residues. Germline CDR1 DFQATT, CDR2 SNEGSKA (reference sequence).

The genes are TRBV4-2 and TRBJ2-3; 13 bases are shared with TRBD2. Germline CDR1 LGHNA, CDR2 YNFKEQ. The CDR3 contains 22 residues. Germline trimming cut 4 bases from V and 0 bases from J; bases unmatched to any gene: 19. CDR3: CASSRLAGGTTFLKDSTDTQYF. CDR3 nucleotide sequence: TGTGCCAGCAGCCGACTAGCGGGGGGAACGACTTTCCTAAAGGATAGCACAGATACGCAGTATTTT.

There are a few counts of this clonotype. The chain uses TRBV6-1 and TRBJ2-7; D remains ambiguous. Germline lookup yields CDR1 MNHNS and CDR2 SASEGT. Trimming stripped 6 bases from V and 2 bases from J, with 14 bases between. CDR3 length equals 14 residues. CDR3 sequence: CASSRDGFTYEQYF. DNA of the CDR3: TGTGCCAGCAGCAGAGACGGATTCACCTACGAGCAGTACTTC.

Many counts were recorded for this clonotype. The rearrangement joins TRBV20-1 to TRBJ2-1; no reliable D call. This CDR3 spans 11 amino acids. Germline values: CDR1 DFQATT, CDR2 SNEGSKA (reference sequence). Trimming pared 2 bases from V and 12 bases from J, leaving 11 bases between. CDR3: CSARHASRQFF. The CDR3, as DNA: TGCAGTGCTAGACACGCGTCCCGGCAGTTCTTC.

Ten or more counts support this clonotype. The chain combines TRBV5-6 with TRBJ2-7; 10 bases match TRBD1. Germline assignment: CDR1 SGHDT and CDR2 YYEEEE. This CDR3 comprises 14 residues. Losses at the gene ends were 2 bases for V and 4 bases for J; bases not matched to a gene: 3. The DNA of the CDR3 is TGTGCCAGCAGCTTCTGGGACAGGGGATACGAGCAGTACTTC. Protein: CASSFWDRGYEQYF.

CDR3 sequence: CASSLGQGAAGELFF. The CDR3 bases are TGTGCCAGCAGCTTAGGACAGGGGGCGGCCGGGGAGCTGTTTTTT. The genes are TRBV11-2 and TRBJ2-2; 10 bases agree with TRBD1. The V and J ends lost 1 base and 6 bases, in that order; junction bases with no gene match: 2. CDR3 size: 15 residues. Per the germline V gene, CDR1 is SGHAT and CDR2 is FQNNGV. Looking up the rest from reference TRBV11-2 and TRBJ2-2 gives the full variable domain: EAGVAQSPRYKIIEKRQSVAFWCNPISGHATLYWYQQILGQGPKLLIQFQNNGVVDDSQLPKDRFSAERLKGVDSTLKIQPAKLEDSAVYLCASSLGQGAAGELFFGEGSRLTVL.

This chain connects TRBV29-1 to TRBJ2-7; tentatively, D is TRBD1 or TRBD2 (5 bases each). Germline values: CDR1 SQVTM, CDR2 ANQGSEA. The CDR3 consists of 12 residues. The germline V and J ends were trimmed by 6 bases and 7 bases, with 16 bases remaining between them. CDR3 loop: CSVRDPSREQYF. CDR3 coding DNA: TGCAGCGTCCGGGACCCATCGAGAGAGCAGTACTTC.

V is TRBV27 and J is TRBJ1-2, with a tentative D call TRBD1 (6 bases). CDR3 length equals 16 residues. CDR1 and CDR2 from the germline V gene are MNHEY and SMNVEV (reference sequence). V lost 6 bases and J lost 1, with 18 bases in between. Written as DNA, the CDR3 is TGTGCCAGCAGCCCGGTAGGGAGGGGGAATAACTATGGCTACACCTTC. Protein sequence: CASSPVGRGNNYGYTF.

This chain uses TRBV11-2 with TRBJ2-3; TRBD2 aligns across 12 bases. Germline CDR1 is SGHAT and CDR2 is FQNNGV. The CDR3 runs to 19 residues. Trimming cost V 8 bases and J 0 bases; bases outside gene matches: 15. CDR3 amino acids: CASPPRSLAGGASTDTQYF. DNA of the CDR3: TGTGCCAGCCCCCCAAGGTCGCTAGCGGGGGGGGCTAGCACAGATACGCAGTATTTT.

The chain recombines TRBV5-1 with TRBJ2-3; 10 bases align to TRBD2. Trimming took 5 bases from V and 2 from J; bases not matched to a gene: 8. CDR1 is SGHRS and CDR2 is YFSETQ in the germline V gene. This CDR3 is 16 amino acids long. The CDR3 reads CASSKLAGGITDTQYF. Here the CDR3 DNA reads TGCGCCAGCAGTAAATTAGCGGGAGGAATCACAGATACGCAGTATTTT.

V is TRBV10-3 and J is TRBJ1-5; 8 bases agree with TRBD1. Germline V gene sequence: CDR1 ENHRY, CDR2 SYGVKD. J gave up 2 bases and V 6 bases, and 6 bases lay outside the gene matches. The CDR3 sequence is 15 residues long. The CDR3 nucleotides read TGTGCCATCAGAATGACAGGGGACGGCAATCAGCCCCAGCATTTT. The encoded protein is CAIRMTGDGNQPQHF.

In this sample, this clonotype turned up many times. The chain employs TRBV7-9 and TRBJ1-6, with D perhaps matching TRBD1 (5 bases). Trimming pared 5 bases from V and 7 bases from J, leaving 15 bases between. Per germline, CDR1 SEHNR and CDR2 FQNEAQ (reference sequence). The CDR3 runs to 15 residues. The CDR3 coding sequence is TGTGCCAGCAGCCTCGCCGGGACTCAAAATTCACCCCTCCACTTT. Protein sequence: CASSLAGTQNSPLHF.

This clonotype was seen only a few times. This chain joins TRBV12-3 or TRBV12-4 and TRBJ1-5, with D possibly being TRBD1 (5 bases). With 7 bases removed from V and 7 bases from J, the gap between germline ends came to 17 bases. The CDR3 covers 14 residues. CDR3 sequence (DNA): TGTGCCAGCATGAGGGCTGGGACCGCCCAGCCCCAGCATTTT. It is translated as CASMRAGTAQPQHF.

This clonotype appeared many times. A much larger clone is a single base away; this may be a read error. The gene calls are TRBV15 and TRBJ1-3, with no clear D. The CDR3 is made up of 14 amino acids. With 2 bases removed from V and 0 bases from J, the gap between germline ends came to 5 bases. Germline CDR1 is LNHNV and CDR2 is YYDKDF (reference sequence). CDR3 sequence: CATSRQISGNTIYF. The CDR3 DNA reads as TGTGCCACCAGCAGACAGATCTCTGGAAACACCATATATTTT.

V usage is TRBV11-2 and J usage is TRBJ2-3; the D gene is possibly TRBD1 (5 bases). Germline loops: CDR1 SGHAT, CDR2 FQNNGV. The length of the CDR3 is 14 residues. V lost 6 bases and J 2 bases, leaving 12 bases between the germline ends. The CDR3 spells CASSRKGFTDTQYF. CDR3 sequence (DNA): TGTGCCAGCAGTCGTAAGGGGTTCACAGATACGCAGTATTTT.

This clonotype was counted between two and nine times. The chain carries TRBV20-1 and TRBJ2-7; 7 bases agree with TRBD2. CDR1 is DFQATT, CDR2 SNEGSKA, per germline (reference sequence). The CDR3 is made up of 15 amino acids. Losses at the gene ends were 3 bases for V and 4 bases for J; bases not matched to a gene: 12. In nucleotides, the CDR3 is TGCAGTGCTAGTCCAGACACTCACGGGAGGTACGAGCAGTACTTC. It yields the protein CSASPDTHGRYEQYF.